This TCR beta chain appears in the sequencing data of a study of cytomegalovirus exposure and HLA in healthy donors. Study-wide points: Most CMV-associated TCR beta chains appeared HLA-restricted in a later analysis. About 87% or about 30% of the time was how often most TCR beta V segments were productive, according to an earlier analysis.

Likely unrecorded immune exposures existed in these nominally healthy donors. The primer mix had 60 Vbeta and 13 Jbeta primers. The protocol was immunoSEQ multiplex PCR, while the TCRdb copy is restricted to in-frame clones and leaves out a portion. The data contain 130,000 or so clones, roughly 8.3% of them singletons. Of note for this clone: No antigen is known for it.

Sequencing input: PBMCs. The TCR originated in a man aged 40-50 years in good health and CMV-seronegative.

The CDR3 is CACSAWAHKVQPQHF. The DNA for the CDR3 is TGTGCTTGCAGCGCTTGGGCCCATAAGGTGCAGCCCCAGCATTTT. The gene calls are TRBV12-1 and TRBJ1-5; the DNA was not used to check the table's D call, TRBD1. TRBV12-1 is described as a pseudogene. CDR3 length: 15 amino acids.